This passage covers 23 T cell receptor beta chains from one sample sequenced in a study of OX40 agonist ivuxolimab in advanced cancers. The table came from immunoSEQ multiplex PCR; TCRdb's copy has only in-frame clones and leaves some out. The table includes around 99,000 clones, roughly 89% detected once. Material: CD4+ or CD8+ T cells sorted from blood, obtained in a trial of the OX40 agonist ivuxolimab. The receptor source for this set is an adult with an advanced solid tumor such as melanoma, head and neck, liver or kidney cancer.

The rearrangement joins TRBV10-1 to TRBJ2-2, with 11 bases matching TRBD2. This CDR3 is built from 18 residues. With 4 bases clipped from V and 2 bases from J, the junction kept 9 bases outside the gene matches. Germline V CDR1 and CDR2: WNHNN, SYGVQD (reference sequence). CDR3 sequence reads: CASSGAASGGLNTGELFF. The CDR3 nucleotides are TGCGCCAGCAGTGGTGCGGCTAGCGGGGGGCTAAACACCGGGGAGCTGTTTTTT.

The chain recombines TRBV27 with TRBJ2-1; TRBD2 matches 9 bases. V trimming: 7 bases; J trimming: 1 base; junction bases outside the gene matches: 5. The CDR3 has 15 amino acids. Germline V lookup: CDR1 MNHEY, CDR2 SMNVEV (reference sequence). In DNA, the CDR3 is TGTGCCAGCACCCCAAGCGGGAGGTCCTACAATGAGCAGTTCTTC. Its protein is CASTPSGRSYNEQFF.

This chain links TRBV19 with TRBJ1-1; D gene uncertain. V lost 5 bases to trimming and J lost 4 bases, with 11 bases between them. Germline V gene lookup returns CDR1 LNHDA and CDR2 SQIVND (reference sequence). The CDR3 is 13 residues long. In DNA form, the CDR3 reads TGTGCCAGTAGTTGGCCACCGTTCACTGAAGCTTTCTTT. As protein: CASSWPPFTEAFF.

This chain joins TRBV6-5 and TRBJ2-7; no definite D call. This CDR3 region has 12 residues. Germline V gene lookup returns CDR1 MNHEY and CDR2 SVGAGI. V lost 6 bases and J 2 bases, leaving 8 bases between the germline ends. The CDR3 loop reads CASSPAPYEQYF. DNA for the CDR3: TGTGCCAGCAGCCCGGCCCCCTACGAGCAGTACTTC.

This clone showed up just once. The CDR3 DNA is TGTGCCAGCAGCCAATCGGGCACCGGGGAGCTGTTTTTT. As protein: CASSQSGTGELFF. The gene calls are TRBV14 and TRBJ2-2; D is uncertain. The CDR3 runs 13 residues. CDR1 and CDR2 (germline): SGHDN, FVKESK. V was pared by 2 bases and J by 4 bases, with 5 bases between. Full variable domain (remainder filled in from reference TRBV14 and TRBJ2-2): EAGVTQFPSHSVIEKGQTVTLRCDPISGHDNLYWYRRVMGKEIKFLLHFVKESKQDESGMPNNRFLAERTGGTYSTLKVQPAELEDSGVYFCASSQSGTGELFFGEGSRLTVL.

J is TRBJ2-1 and V is TRBV7-8, with D tentatively TRBD1 (8 bases). Trimming shortened V by 1 base and J by 2 bases, and 18 bases separated the two germline ends. The germline gives CDR1 SGHVS, CDR2 FQNEAQ. The CDR3 extends over 18 amino acids. The CDR3 DNA is TGTGCCAGCAGCTTAGTCAGGGGGCTTCTAGCGGCCTACAATGAGCAGTTCTTC. This translates into CASSLVRGLLAAYNEQFF. The complete variable domain, with remaining parts taken from reference TRBV7-8 and TRBJ2-1, reads GAGVSQSPRYKVAKRGQDVALRCDPISGHVSLFWYQQALGQGPEFLTYFQNEAQLDKSGLPSDRFFAERPEGSVSTLKIQRTQQEDSAVYLCASSLVRGLLAAYNEQFFGPGTRLTVL.

In this sample, this clone turned up once. The chain joins TRBV4-1 to TRBJ2-5; no definite D call. Trimming removed 1 base from V and 4 bases from J, with 13 bases in between. The CDR3 sequence is 15 residues long. Germline V gene data show CDR1 as MGHRA and CDR2 as YSYEKL. CDR3 residues: CASSQVQLGRETQYF. The CDR3 nucleotides are TGCGCCAGCAGCCAAGTCCAGCTAGGGCGAGAGACCCAGTACTTC.

The gene calls are TRBV5-1 and TRBJ2-1; the D gene is possibly TRBD1 (5 bases). V was clipped by 0 bases and J by 2 bases, with 9 bases between them. The CDR3 loop spans 15 amino acids. Germline loops: CDR1 SGHRS, CDR2 YFSETQ. The CDR3 region has the DNA TGCGCCAGCAGCTTGGCAGGGATGGCCTACAATGAGCAGTTCTTC. Translated, it gives CASSLAGMAYNEQFF.

V gene TRBV29-1 combines with J gene TRBJ2-7; 10 bases are a match to TRBD1. CDR1 and CDR2 from the germline V gene are SQVTM and ANQGSEA. V was pared by 3 bases and J by 2 bases, with 4 bases of the junction left unmatched. The CDR3 runs 14 residues. The CDR3 DNA reads TGCAGCGTTGAGGGACAGGGGCTCACCTACGAGCAGTACTTC. Protein product: CSVEGQGLTYEQYF.

This clone has more than one count but fewer than ten. V is TRBV6-5 and J is TRBJ2-5, with 7 nucleotides matching TRBD1. The CDR3 is 16 amino acids. Trimming cost V 2 bases and J 7 bases; bases outside gene matches: 13. The germline gives CDR1 MNHEY, CDR2 SVGAGI. The CDR3 DNA is TGTGCCAGCAGTTACGATCGGGACAGAACCGCCGTGACCCAGTACTTC. This encodes CASSYDRDRTAVTQYF.

The V call is TRBV19, the J call TRBJ1-2; 9 positions agree with TRBD1. The CDR3 has 11 residues. The germline gives CDR1 LNHDA, CDR2 SQIVND (reference sequence). The ends lost 9 bases at V and 7 bases at J; junction bases unmatched: 3. This CDR3 reads CASGQGTGYTF. The CDR3 bases are TGTGCCAGCGGACAGGGGACTGGCTACACCTTC. The variable domain in full, completed from reference TRBV19 and TRBJ1-2, reads DGGITQSPKYLFRKEGQNVTLSCEQNLNHDAMYWYRQDPGQGLRLIYYSQIVNDFQKGDIAEGYSVSREKKESFPLTVTSAQKNPTAFYLCASGQGTGYTFGSGTRLTVV.

The chain uses TRBV5-1 and TRBJ2-7; the match to TRBD2 covers 8 bases. The CDR3 extends over 16 amino acids. Germline V lookup: CDR1 SGHRS, CDR2 YFSETQ. V shed 0 bases, J shed 1 base, and the junction held 6 bases outside the gene matches. The CDR3 here is CASSLVGGGVSYEQYF. Here the CDR3 DNA reads TGCGCCAGCAGCTTGGTCGGGGGGGGCGTATCCTACGAGCAGTACTTC.

The chain has TRBV10-2 and TRBJ2-5; D is possibly TRBD2 (6 bases). V dropped 8 bases and J dropped 7 bases, with 11 bases sitting between them. This CDR3 comprises 11 residues. CDR1 and CDR2 from the germline V gene are WSHSY and SAAADI. The CDR3 DNA reads TGCGCCAGCGGGGGGTCATCGACCCAGTACTTC. It codes for CASGGSSTQYF.

The chain uses TRBV27 and TRBJ2-3; D is unresolved. CDR3 length: 12 amino acids. V shed 3 bases and J shed 2 bases, with 3 bases lying between them. Germline V CDR1 and CDR2: MNHEY, SMNVEV (reference sequence). CDR3 residues: CASSFLTDTQYF. DNA for the CDR3: TGTGCCAGCAGTTTTCTCACAGATACGCAGTATTTT.

The rearrangement uses TRBV5-4 and TRBJ1-1, with D uncertain. This CDR3 comprises 16 residues. V was pared by 4 bases and J by 0 bases, with 16 bases between. Looked up from germline, CDR1 is SGHNT and CDR2 is YYREEE (reference sequence). The CDR3 nucleotides are TGTGCCAGCAGCCTGGGATCATTTGCGATGAACACTGAAGCTTTCTTT. Translation: CASSLGSFAMNTEAFF.

This chain links TRBV5-1 with TRBJ2-7, with TRBD2 as a possible D gene (5 bases). The germline V gene encodes CDR1 SGHRS and CDR2 YFSETQ. The CDR3 contains 13 residues. V lost 4 bases, J lost 2 bases, and 10 bases lay in between. Here the CDR3 reads CASSRTLTYEQYF. CDR3 nucleotides: TGCGCCAGCAGCCGGACTCTTACCTACGAGCAGTACTTC.

The chain couples TRBV11-3 to TRBJ2-1; 9 bases agree with TRBD2. Germline CDR1 SGHNT, CDR2 YENEEA. After removal of 1 base from V and 4 bases from J, the junction contained 8 bases not matched to a gene. The CDR3 sequence is 17 residues long. The CDR3 bases are TGTGCCAGCAGCTTAGGTGGTGGGCTAGCGGGATACAATGAGCAGTTCTTC. Protein sequence: CASSLGGGLAGYNEQFF.

The J gene is TRBJ1-1, the V gene TRBV28, with D maybe TRBD1 (6 bases). Germline V gene lookup returns CDR1 MDHEN and CDR2 SYDVKM. There are 12 residues in the CDR3. The V and J ends lost 8 bases and 3 bases respectively, with 10 bases between them. DNA for the CDR3: TGTGCCAGCGGAGGGGGGTACACTGAAGCTTTCTTT. Translating gives CASGGGYTEAFF. Filled out from reference TRBV28 and TRBJ1-1, the complete variable domain reads DVKVTQSSRYLVKRTGEKVFLECVQDMDHENMFWYRQDPGLGLRLIYFSYDVKMKEKGDIPEGYSVSREKKERFSLILESASTNQTSMYLCASGGGYTEAFFGQGTRLTVV.

The V gene is TRBV28, the J gene TRBJ2-7, with D perhaps assigned TRBD1 or TRBD2 (5 bases each). V dropped 8 bases and J dropped 2 bases, with 13 bases sitting between them. CDR3 length equals 13 residues. The V gene's germline CDR1 is MDHEN and CDR2 SYDVKM. Here the CDR3 DNA reads TGTGCCAGCCTGGGACGGTTCCCCTACGAGCAGTACTTC. It specifies CASLGRFPYEQYF.

The chain couples TRBV29-1 to TRBJ1-2; no clear D gene. V lost 4 bases and J 6 bases, leaving 18 bases between the germline ends. This CDR3 has 14 residues. Germline assignment: CDR1 SQVTM and CDR2 ANQGSEA. CDR3 sequence (DNA): TGCAGCGTTGGGGTGTCAGCGCGAACTAATGGCTACACCTTC. Translated, it gives CSVGVSARTNGYTF.

The gene calls are TRBV5-4 and TRBJ2-3; the match to TRBD1 covers 7 bases. Trimming cost V 4 bases and J 0 bases; bases outside gene matches: 5. This CDR3 has 15 amino acids. From germline, CDR1 is SGHNT and CDR2 YYREEE (reference sequence). The CDR3 region is CASSRQGQSTDTQYF. The CDR3 DNA is TGTGCCAGCAGCCGACAGGGTCAAAGCACAGATACGCAGTATTTT.

The V and J genes are TRBV14 and TRBJ2-1; D ambiguous. The CDR3 runs 16 residues. Per germline, CDR1 SGHDN and CDR2 FVKESK. Trimming left V 3 bases short and J 2 bases short, with 14 bases between. The CDR3: CASSHSRVRPYNEQFF. The CDR3 nucleotides read TGTGCCAGCAGCCACTCCCGGGTCAGACCCTACAATGAGCAGTTCTTC.

For this clone: In the same sample, other DNA sequences code for this CDR3. The V gene is TRBV7-9, the J gene TRBJ2-7, with a weak D call TRBD1 (6 bases). The germline V gene encodes CDR1 SEHNR and CDR2 FQNEAQ (reference sequence). The CDR3 totals 14 residues. V lost 0 bases and J 3 bases, leaving 9 bases between the germline ends. CDR3 in amino acids: CASSLAGQVYEQYF. The DNA of the CDR3 is TGTGCCAGCAGCTTAGCGGGACAAGTCTACGAGCAGTACTTC. Variable domain in full (rest from reference TRBV7-9 and TRBJ2-7): DTGVSQNPRHKITKRGQNVTFRCDPISEHNRLYWYRQTLGQGPEFLTYFQNEAQLEKSRLLSDRFSAERPKGSFSTLEIQRTEQGDSAMYLCASSLAGQVYEQYFGPGTRLTVT.